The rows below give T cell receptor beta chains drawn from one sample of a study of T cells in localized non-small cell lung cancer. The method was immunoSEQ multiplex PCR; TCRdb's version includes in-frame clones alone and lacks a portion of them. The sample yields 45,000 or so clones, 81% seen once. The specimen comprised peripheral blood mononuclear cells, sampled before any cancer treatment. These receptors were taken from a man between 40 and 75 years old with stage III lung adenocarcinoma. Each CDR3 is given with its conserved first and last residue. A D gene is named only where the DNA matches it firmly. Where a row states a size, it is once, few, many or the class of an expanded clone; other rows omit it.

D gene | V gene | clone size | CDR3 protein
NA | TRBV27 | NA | CASSASSGANVLTF
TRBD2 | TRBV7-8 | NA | CASSQTSGPSQETQYF
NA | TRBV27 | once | CASRTNTEAFF
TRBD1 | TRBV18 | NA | CASSPRAGTDPSEQYF
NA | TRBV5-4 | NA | CASSLELIGASYEQYF
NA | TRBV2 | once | CASRVPREETQYF
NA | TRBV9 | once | CASSVVEPANEQFF
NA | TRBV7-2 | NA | CASSLEGRTDTQYF
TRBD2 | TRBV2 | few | CASSDKTSVAYNEQFF
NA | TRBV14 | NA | CASSRLQETQYF
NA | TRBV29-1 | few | CSVEPGNTEAFF
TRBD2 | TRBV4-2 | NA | CASSQDLTSGGAWTDTQYF
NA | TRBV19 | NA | CASRGSHSGAYYGYTF
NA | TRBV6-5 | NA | CASSQGQRRVYEQYF
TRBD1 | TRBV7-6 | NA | CASSQGTGAAATGELFF
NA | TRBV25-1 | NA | CASSGPGRILGAYEQYF
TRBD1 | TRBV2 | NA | CASGKQGGVAGANVLTF
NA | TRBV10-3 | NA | CAISEQAYEQYF
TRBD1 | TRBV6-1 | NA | CASTAGDRNQETQYF
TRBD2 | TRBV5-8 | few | CASSQERGGQETQYF
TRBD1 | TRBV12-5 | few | CASGLRPGTGPTDTQYF
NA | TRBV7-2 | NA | CASTYAGTRNTGELFF
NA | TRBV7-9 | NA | CASSLTKGFSYNEQFF
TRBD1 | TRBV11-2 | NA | CASSFAAGRGQETQYF
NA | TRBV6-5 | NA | CASSYGPGTVYEQYF
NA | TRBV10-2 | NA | CASTIQGGSEQYF
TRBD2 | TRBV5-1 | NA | CASSLRTSGGAYEQYF
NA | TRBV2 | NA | CASRAGGNQPQHF
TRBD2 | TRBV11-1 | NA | CASSPSGGISYEQYF
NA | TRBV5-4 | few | CASREDISDTEAFF
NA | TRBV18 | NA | CASSPFQLSSYEQYF
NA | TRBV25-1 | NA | CASSEYGTLSTDTQYF
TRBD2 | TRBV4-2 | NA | CASSPNKGTSGGGTGELFF
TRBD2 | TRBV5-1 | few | CASSMPLAGATDTQYF
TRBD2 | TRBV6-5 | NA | CASGRGANTGELFF
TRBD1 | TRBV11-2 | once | CASGGSRGSPGQGYNEQFF
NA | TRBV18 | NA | CASSFRQENTGELFF
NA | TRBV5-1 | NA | CASSGNQETQYF
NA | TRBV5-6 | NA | CASSLGDTYEQYF
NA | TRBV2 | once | CASSGLERADLAKNIQYF